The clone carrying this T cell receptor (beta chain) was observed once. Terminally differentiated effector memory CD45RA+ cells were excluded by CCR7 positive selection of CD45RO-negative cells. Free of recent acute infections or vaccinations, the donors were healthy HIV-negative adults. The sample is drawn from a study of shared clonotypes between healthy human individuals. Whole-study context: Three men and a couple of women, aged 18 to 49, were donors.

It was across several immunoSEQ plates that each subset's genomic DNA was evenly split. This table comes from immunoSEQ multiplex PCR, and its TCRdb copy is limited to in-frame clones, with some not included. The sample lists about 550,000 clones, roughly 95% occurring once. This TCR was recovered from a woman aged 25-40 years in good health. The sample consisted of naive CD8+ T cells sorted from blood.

Written as DNA, the CDR3 is TGTGCCAGCAAGACAGGGGCGGGTGGGGAGCTGTTTTTT. Translation gives CASKTGAGGELFF. This chain links TRBV7-3 with TRBJ2-2; 8 nucleotides align to TRBD1. The V and J ends lost 7 bases and 8 bases, in that order; junction bases with no gene match: 6. The CDR3 extends over 13 amino acids. Per the germline V gene, CDR1 is SGHTA and CDR2 is FQGTGA.